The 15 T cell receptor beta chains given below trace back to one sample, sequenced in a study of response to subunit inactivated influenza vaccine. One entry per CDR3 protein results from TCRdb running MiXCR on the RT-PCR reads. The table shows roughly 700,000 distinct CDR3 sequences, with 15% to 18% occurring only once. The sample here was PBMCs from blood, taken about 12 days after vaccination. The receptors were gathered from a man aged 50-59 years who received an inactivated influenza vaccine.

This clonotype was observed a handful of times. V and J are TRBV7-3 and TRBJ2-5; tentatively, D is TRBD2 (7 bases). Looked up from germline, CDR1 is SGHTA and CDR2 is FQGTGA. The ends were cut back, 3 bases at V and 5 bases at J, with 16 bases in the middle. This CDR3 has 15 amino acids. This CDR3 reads CASSFSSGGGETQYF. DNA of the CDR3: TGTGCCAGCAGCTTTTCTAGCGGAGGGGGGGAGACCCAGTACTTC.

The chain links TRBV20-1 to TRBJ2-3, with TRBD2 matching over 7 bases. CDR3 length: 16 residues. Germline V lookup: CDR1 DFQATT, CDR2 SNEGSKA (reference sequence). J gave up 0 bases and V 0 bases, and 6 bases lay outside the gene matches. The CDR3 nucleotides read TGCAGTGCTAGAGATCGGCGGGAGCCCAGCACAGATACGCAGTATTTT. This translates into CSARDRREPSTDTQYF.

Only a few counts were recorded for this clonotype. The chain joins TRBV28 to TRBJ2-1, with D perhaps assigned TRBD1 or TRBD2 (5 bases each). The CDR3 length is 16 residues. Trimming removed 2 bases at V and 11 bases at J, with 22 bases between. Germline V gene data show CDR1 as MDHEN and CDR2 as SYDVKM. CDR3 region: CASSLVSTYFGTKQFF. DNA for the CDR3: TGTGCCAGCAGTTTAGTTTCTACTTATTTTGGGACGAAGCAGTTCTTC.

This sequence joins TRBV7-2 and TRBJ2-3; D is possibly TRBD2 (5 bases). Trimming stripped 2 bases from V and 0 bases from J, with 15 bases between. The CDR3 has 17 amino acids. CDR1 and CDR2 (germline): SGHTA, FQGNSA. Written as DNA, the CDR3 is TGTGCCAGCAGCTTATGGGCTCTGGGCGGGAGCACAGATACGCAGTATTTT. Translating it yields CASSLWALGGSTDTQYF.

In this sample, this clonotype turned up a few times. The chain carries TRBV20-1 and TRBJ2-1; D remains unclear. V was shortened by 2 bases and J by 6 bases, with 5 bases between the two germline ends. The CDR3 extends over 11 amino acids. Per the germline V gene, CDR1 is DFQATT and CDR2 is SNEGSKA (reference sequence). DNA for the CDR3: TGCAGTGCTAGAAGACCCAATGAGCAGTTCTTC. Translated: CSARRPNEQFF.

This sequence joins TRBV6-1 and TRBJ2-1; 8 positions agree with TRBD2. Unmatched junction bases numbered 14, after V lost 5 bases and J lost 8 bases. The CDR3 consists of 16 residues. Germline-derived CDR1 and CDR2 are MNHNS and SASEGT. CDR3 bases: TGTGCCAGCAGTCTCGGCACGGGGGGGCCTAGGGATGAGCAGTTCTTC. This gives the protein CASSLGTGGPRDEQFF.

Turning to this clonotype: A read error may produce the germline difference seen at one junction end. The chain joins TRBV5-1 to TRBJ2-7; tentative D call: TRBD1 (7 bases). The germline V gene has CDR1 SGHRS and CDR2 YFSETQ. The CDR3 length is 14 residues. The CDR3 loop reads CASSPGQGGNEQYF. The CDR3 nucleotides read TGTGCCAGCTCACCAGGGCAGGGGGGCAACGAGCAGTACTTC.

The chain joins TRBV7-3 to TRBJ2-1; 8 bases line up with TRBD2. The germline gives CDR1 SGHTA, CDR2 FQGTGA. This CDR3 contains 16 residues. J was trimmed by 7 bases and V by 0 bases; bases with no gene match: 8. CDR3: CASSLTGTSLLNEQFF. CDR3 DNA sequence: TGTGCCAGCAGCTTAACAGGGACTAGTCTTTTGAATGAGCAGTTCTTC.

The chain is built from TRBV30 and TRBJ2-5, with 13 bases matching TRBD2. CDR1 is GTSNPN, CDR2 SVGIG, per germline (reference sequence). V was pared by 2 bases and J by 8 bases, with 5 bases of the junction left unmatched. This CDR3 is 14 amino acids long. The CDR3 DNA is TGTGCCTGGAGTACTGGACTAGCGGGAGCTACCCAGTACTTC. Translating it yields CAWSTGLAGATQYF.

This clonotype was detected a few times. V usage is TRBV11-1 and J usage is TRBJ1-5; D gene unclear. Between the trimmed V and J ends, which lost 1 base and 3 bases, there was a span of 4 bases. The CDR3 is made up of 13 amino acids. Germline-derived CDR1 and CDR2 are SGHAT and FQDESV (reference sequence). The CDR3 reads CASSLEDNQPQHF. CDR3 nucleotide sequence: TGTGCCAGCAGCTTAGAAGACAATCAGCCCCAGCATTTT.

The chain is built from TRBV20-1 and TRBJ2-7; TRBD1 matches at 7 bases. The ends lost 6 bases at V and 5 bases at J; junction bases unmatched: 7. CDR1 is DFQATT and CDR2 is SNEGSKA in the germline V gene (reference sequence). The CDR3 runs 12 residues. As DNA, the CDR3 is TGCAGTGCCCACAGGGGCCTGGACGAGCAGTACTTC. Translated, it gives CSAHRGLDEQYF.

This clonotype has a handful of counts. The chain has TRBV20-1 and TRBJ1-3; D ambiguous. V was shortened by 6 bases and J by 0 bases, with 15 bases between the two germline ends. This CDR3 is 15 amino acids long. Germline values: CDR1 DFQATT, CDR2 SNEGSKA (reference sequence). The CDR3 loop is CSAPLGSASGNTIYF. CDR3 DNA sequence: TGCAGTGCGCCCTTGGGAAGCGCCTCTGGAAACACCATATATTTT.

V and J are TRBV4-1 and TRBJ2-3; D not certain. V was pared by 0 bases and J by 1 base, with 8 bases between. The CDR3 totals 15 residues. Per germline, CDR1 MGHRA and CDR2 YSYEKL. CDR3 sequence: CASSQDTARTDTQYF. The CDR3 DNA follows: TGCGCCAGCAGCCAAGATACAGCGCGCACAGATACGCAGTATTTT.

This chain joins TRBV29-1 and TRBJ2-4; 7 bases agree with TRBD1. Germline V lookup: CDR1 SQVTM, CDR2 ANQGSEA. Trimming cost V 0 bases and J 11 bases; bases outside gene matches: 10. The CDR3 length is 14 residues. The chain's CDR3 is CSVEDYGRGNVQYF. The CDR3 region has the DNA TGCAGCGTTGAAGATTACGGCAGGGGGAACGTTCAGTACTTC.

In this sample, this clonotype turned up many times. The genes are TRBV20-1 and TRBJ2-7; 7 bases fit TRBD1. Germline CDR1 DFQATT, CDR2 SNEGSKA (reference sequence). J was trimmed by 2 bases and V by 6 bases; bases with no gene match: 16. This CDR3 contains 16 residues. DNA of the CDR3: TGCAGTGCCGACCCCTTGGCCGGGACAGTCCCCTACGAGCAGTACTTC. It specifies CSADPLAGTVPYEQYF.